Presented here are 20 T cell receptor beta chains from one specimen sequenced in a study of shared clonotypes between healthy human individuals. CD45RO-negative, CCR7-selected cells formed the naive CD8 fraction, which excluded terminally differentiated effector memory CD45RA+ cells. Produced via immunoSEQ multiplex PCR; TCRdb's table is partial and in-frame only. The repertoire holds some 2.1 million clones, approximately 94% seen once, with 1.1% in the top ten. Sequenced material: naive CD8+ T cells sorted from blood. All receptors derive from a man aged 18-30 years in good health.

This sequence joins TRBV6-5 and TRBJ1-2; 9 positions match TRBD1. The CDR3 runs 14 residues. Germline V lookup: CDR1 MNHEY, CDR2 SVGAGI. Trimming took 2 bases from V and 7 from J; bases not matched to a gene: 5. Written as DNA, the CDR3 is TGTGCCAGCAGTTACGTAACAGGGGGCTCTGGCTACACCTTC. Translating it yields CASSYVTGGSGYTF.

The J gene is TRBJ2-7, the V gene TRBV19; a possible D gene is TRBD2 (6 bases). This CDR3 is 15 amino acids long. Germline assignment: CDR1 LNHDA and CDR2 SQIVND (reference sequence). The V and J ends lost 3 bases and 1 base respectively, with 13 bases between them. This CDR3 is CASSIGPGESYEQYF. CDR3 nucleotides: TGTGCCAGTAGTATTGGGCCGGGGGAGTCCTACGAGCAGTACTTC.

This clone was counted a single time. This sample also contains other DNA sequences that code for the same CDR3. The chain uses TRBV27 and TRBJ2-7; 8 bases match TRBD1. This CDR3 comprises 13 residues. V shed 3 bases, J shed 3 bases, and the junction held 1 base outside the gene matches. The germline CDR1 and CDR2 sequences are MNHEY and SMNVEV (reference sequence). Here the CDR3 DNA reads TGTGCCAGCAGTTTCACAGGGGGCTACGAGCAGTACTTC. Protein sequence: CASSFTGGYEQYF.

The V and J genes are TRBV27 and TRBJ2-3; 7 positions agree with TRBD1. The CDR3 sequence is 16 residues long. The V segment lost 2 bases and the J segment 4 bases; nucleotides outside the gene matches: 9. The V gene's germline CDR1 is MNHEY and CDR2 SMNVEV (reference sequence). CDR3 region: CASSLDSGQSPDTQYF. The CDR3 DNA sequence: TGTGCCAGCAGTTTAGATTCGGGACAGAGCCCAGATACGCAGTATTTT.

This clone was found once. The V call is TRBV11-2, the J call TRBJ2-7; the D is unclear. The CDR3 totals 12 residues. Deletions cut 5 bases from V and 4 bases from J, with 9 bases between. CDR1 and CDR2 from the germline V gene are SGHAT and FQNNGV. The CDR3 spells CASSGEVYEQYF. Here the CDR3 DNA reads TGTGCCAGCAGCGGTGAGGTTTACGAGCAGTACTTC.

This chain uses TRBV7-9 with TRBJ1-4; D gene unclear. CDR3 length: 14 residues. From germline, CDR1 is SEHNR and CDR2 FQNEAQ (reference sequence). Between the trimmed V and J ends, which lost 5 bases and 7 bases, there was a span of 14 bases. The CDR3 DNA reads TGTGCCAGCAGCCCCCGCCCCGAAGGTGAAAAACTGTTTTTT. Residues: CASSPRPEGEKLFF.

The CDR3: CASSYEGGQVEQFF. The CDR3 nucleotides are TGTGCCAGCAGTTACGAGGGGGGACAGGTTGAGCAGTTCTTC. This chain joins TRBV6-5 and TRBJ2-1; 8 bases line up with TRBD1. Trimming took 2 bases from V and 9 from J; bases not matched to a gene: 6. The CDR3 length is 14 residues. Germline lookup yields CDR1 MNHEY and CDR2 SVGAGI.

Details on this clone: In the same sample, other DNA sequences code for this CDR3. The chain employs TRBV6-5 and TRBJ1-1; 8 positions match TRBD1. With V trimmed by 2 bases and J by 0 bases, 2 bases remained unmatched. Germline V gene lookup returns CDR1 MNHEY and CDR2 SVGAGI. The CDR3 runs to 15 residues. CDR3 coding DNA: TGTGCCAGCAGTTACAGGACAGGGATGAACACTGAAGCTTTCTTT. This translates into CASSYRTGMNTEAFF.

The chain is built from TRBV6-6 and TRBJ2-1; D gene unclear. Between the trimmed V and J ends, which lost 3 bases and 0 bases, there was a span of 12 bases. CDR3 length: 16 residues. Germline V lookup: CDR1 MNHNY, CDR2 SVGAGI (reference sequence). The CDR3 sequence is CASSYDRASSYNEQFF. CDR3 sequence (DNA): TGTGCCAGCAGTTATGATAGGGCAAGCTCCTACAATGAGCAGTTCTTC.

V is TRBV6-7 and J is TRBJ2-1, with TRBD2 matching 9 bases. TRBV6-7 is an ORF, with its function uncertain. After removal of 7 bases from V and 5 bases from J, the junction contained 18 bases not matched to a gene. This CDR3 spans 18 amino acids. Here the CDR3 reads CASTNYEFAGGCHNEQFF. The CDR3 region has the DNA TGTGCCAGCACTAATTACGAATTTGCGGGAGGGTGTCACAATGAGCAGTTCTTC.

This chain links TRBV29-1 with TRBJ1-2; D may be TRBD1 (6 bases). In germline, CDR1 is SQVTM, CDR2 ANQGSEA. The CDR3 consists of 13 residues. V gave up 6 bases and J gave up 6 bases, with 17 bases separating them. The CDR3 sequence is CSVALQGGDGYTF. For the CDR3, the DNA is TGCAGCGTGGCCCTACAGGGTGGGGATGGCTACACCTTC.

The V gene is TRBV7-9, the J gene TRBJ2-7; 15 bases fit TRBD2. The CDR3 spans 17 residues. In germline, CDR1 is SEHNR, CDR2 FQNEAQ (reference sequence). V dropped 2 bases and J dropped 1; count of bases not matched to a gene: 3. The CDR3 loop is CASSLPGLAGGSYEQYF. DNA for the CDR3: TGTGCCAGCAGCTTACCGGGACTAGCGGGAGGTTCCTACGAGCAGTACTTC.

The chain recombines TRBV10-2 with TRBJ2-2, with 11 bases matching TRBD2. V was pared by 5 bases and J by 3 bases, with 5 bases of the junction left unmatched. The germline CDR1 and CDR2 sequences are WSHSY and SAAADI. The CDR3 length is 16 residues. This chain's CDR3 is CASSTSGSGDTGELFF. CDR3 DNA: TGCGCCAGCAGTACTAGCGGGAGTGGGGACACCGGGGAGCTGTTTTTT.

The rearrangement joins TRBV4-3 to TRBJ2-5; TRBD2 matches at 13 bases. Trimming at V came to 0 bases and at J to 9 bases, leaving 4 bases not matched to a gene. CDR1 LGHNA and CDR2 YSLEER come from the germline V gene. CDR3 size: 15 residues. DNA for the CDR3: TGCGCCAGCAGCCAAGATCCTACTAGCGGGAGGGCCCAGTACTTC. Its protein product is CASSQDPTSGRAQYF.

The V gene is TRBV2, the J gene TRBJ2-7; D perhaps matches TRBD2 (7 bases). V was cut by 7 bases and J by 4 bases, with 20 bases left in between. The CDR3 runs 15 residues. Germline V gene sequence: CDR1 SNHLY, CDR2 FYNNEI. In DNA, the CDR3 is TGTGCCAGCATTCCTATAGGAGGGGGGGCTTACGAGCAGTACTTC. As protein: CASIPIGGGAYEQYF.

The chain recombines TRBV11-2 with TRBJ2-7; no definite D call. Germline loops: CDR1 SGHAT, CDR2 FQNNGV. The V gene lost 1 base and the J gene lost 0 bases, with 10 bases spanning the gap. The CDR3 is 15 residues long. DNA of the CDR3: TGTGCCAGCAGCTTAGTTAGTCTGAGCTCCTACGAGCAGTACTTC. Its protein product is CASSLVSLSSYEQYF.

The chain employs TRBV4-1 and TRBJ1-2, with no clear D. This CDR3 has 14 residues. Deletions cut 0 bases from V and 4 bases from J, with 9 bases between. CDR1 and CDR2 (germline): MGHRA, YSYEKL. The chain's CDR3 is CASSQEAHVYGYTF. The CDR3 coding sequence is TGCGCCAGCAGCCAAGAGGCCCATGTCTATGGCTACACCTTC.

This rearrangement joins TRBV5-6 to TRBJ2-7; D is possibly TRBD1 or TRBD2 (5 bases each). Trimming took off 2 bases at V and 2 bases at J, with 11 bases between the two ends. The CDR3 consists of 14 residues. Looked up from germline, CDR1 is SGHDT and CDR2 is YYEEEE. The CDR3 here is CASSFRDLTYEQYF. Written as DNA, the CDR3 is TGTGCCAGCAGCTTCCGGGACCTTACCTACGAGCAGTACTTC. Drawing the rest from reference TRBV5-6 and TRBJ2-7, the complete variable domain is DAGVTQSPTHLIKTRGQQVTLRCSPKSGHDTVSWYQQALGQGPQFIFQYYEEEERQRGNFPDRFSGHQFPNYSSELNVNALLLGDSALYLCASSFRDLTYEQYFGPGTRLTVT.

V usage is TRBV9 and J usage is TRBJ2-1; 9 nucleotides line up with TRBD2. Germline V CDR1 and CDR2: SGDLS, YYNGEE. This CDR3 contains 15 residues. The V gene end was trimmed by 3 bases and the J gene end by 8 bases; junction bases not matched to a gene: 9. CDR3 DNA sequence: TGTGCCAGCAGCGGTGAGCGGGGGGCACCCGATGAGCAGTTCTTC. Protein product: CASSGERGAPDEQFF.

J is TRBJ2-2 and V is TRBV6-1, with D hard to call. Looked up from germline, CDR1 is MNHNS and CDR2 is SASEGT. This CDR3 contains 15 residues. The V end was cut by 3 bases, the J end by 2 bases, with 10 bases between. DNA of the CDR3: TGTGCCAGCAGTGACCTACTCCTAAACACCGGGGAGCTGTTTTTT. Protein product: CASSDLLLNTGELFF.